The 22 T cell receptor beta chains below all came from one sample that was sequenced in a study of molecular identifiers for immune sequencing clone quantification. TCRdb itself ran the PCR reads through MiXCR, one entry per CDR3 protein. The data contain roughly 97,000 distinct CDR3 sequences, less than 25% of them seen just once; the ten biggest clones take up 0.85% to 1%. The material sequenced was naive CD8+ T cells from blood, with Jurkat cell RNA spiked in. Noted subset: FACS-sorted CD8+CD4-CCR7+CD45RA+ naive T cells. The receptors originated from a human donor in good health. Some libraries in this study had Jurkat cell RNA spiked in.

With respect to this clonotype: The junction and the germline gene differ at one end; a read error may be behind it. The V call is TRBV2, the J call TRBJ2-7; a possible D gene is TRBD2 (5 bases). The CDR3 contains 14 residues. Germline CDR1 and CDR2: SNHLY and FYNNEI. The CDR3 region is CASSEASSSYELYF. CDR3 in DNA: TGTGCCAGCAGCGAGGCTAGCTCCTCCTACGAGCTGTACTTC.

The V call is TRBV27, the J call TRBJ2-1; TRBD2 might be the D (6 bases). The germline gives CDR1 MNHEY, CDR2 SMNVEV (reference sequence). V was shortened by 0 bases and J by 7 bases, with 22 bases between the two germline ends. The CDR3 covers 18 residues. DNA for the CDR3: TGTGCCAGCAGTTTATCGAGAGGGGCGGGGCCTGCTTGGAATGAGCAGTTCTTC. It specifies CASSLSRGAGPAWNEQFF.

Turning to this clonotype: Mismatch with germline at one junction end may stem from a read error. The rearrangement joins TRBV5-3 to TRBJ1-1; TRBD1 matches 8 bases. TRBV5-3 counts as an open reading frame of uncertain function. The CDR3 is 15 amino acids. CDR3 sequence: CASSLRDRSSAEAFF. The CDR3, as DNA: TGTGCCAGCAGCTTGAGGGACAGGTCGAGCGCTGAAGCTTTCTTT.

The rearrangement joins TRBV30 to TRBJ1-2; possible D gene TRBD1, 5 bases. The ends were cut back, 2 bases at V and 1 base at J, with 11 bases in the middle. Germline V gene data show CDR1 as GTSNPN and CDR2 as SVGIG (reference sequence). This CDR3 contains 14 residues. In DNA form, the CDR3 reads TGTGCCTGGAGTCCGGGACGGGTTAACTATGGCTACACCTTC. It codes for CAWSPGRVNYGYTF.

A note on this clonotype: This may come from a read error, since a much larger clone is one base off. The CDR3 ends on some other residue instead of the conserved phenylalanine or tryptophan, so this is likely a read error. V usage is TRBV7-2 and J usage is TRBJ2-5; 11 bases line up with TRBD2. Germline V gene sequence: CDR1 SGHTA, CDR2 FQGNSA. V gave up 1 base and J gave up 2 bases; unmatched junction bases: 3. The length of the CDR3 is 16 residues. The CDR3 here is CASSLVAGGRQETQYL. As DNA, the CDR3 is TGTGCCAGCAGCTTAGTAGCGGGGGGGAGACAAGAGACCCAGTACCTC.

This clonotype was counted many times. The chain recombines TRBV9 with TRBJ2-5; 12 bases fit TRBD2. CDR1 and CDR2 from the germline V gene are SGDLS and YYNGEE. The CDR3 length is 18 residues. With V trimmed by 1 base and J by 5 bases, 12 bases remained unmatched. DNA of the CDR3: TGTGCCAGCAGCGTATCCCCCCGACTAGCGGGAGTCGGTGAGACCCAGTACTTC. Protein: CASSVSPRLAGVGETQYF.

On this clonotype: This may be a read error, as it is one base from a much larger clone. This chain connects TRBV7-9 to TRBJ1-2; 8 bases match TRBD1. This CDR3 has 14 residues. V was pared by 2 bases and J by 6 bases, with 5 bases of the junction left unmatched. Germline lookup yields CDR1 SEHNR and CDR2 FQNEAQ (reference sequence). CDR3 DNA sequence: TGTGCCAGCAGCTTATCGGACAGGGTGAATGGCTACACCTTC. It is translated as CASSLSDRVNGYTF.

This clonotype appeared many times. The chain combines TRBV7-2 with TRBJ2-2, with D uncertain. Trimming took off 6 bases at V and 2 bases at J, with 7 bases between the two ends. The CDR3 runs 13 residues. The germline V gene has CDR1 SGHTA and CDR2 FQGNSA. DNA of the CDR3: TGTGCCAGCAGTGGGTTAAACACCGGGGAGCTGTTTTTT. Its translation: CASSGLNTGELFF.

The sample holds many counts of this clonotype. V usage is TRBV11-2 and J usage is TRBJ2-5, with a possible D match to TRBD1 (5 bases). The germline gives CDR1 SGHAT, CDR2 FQNNGV. V was shortened by 1 base and J by 1 base, with 16 bases between the two germline ends. This CDR3 has 17 amino acids. CDR3 nucleotide sequence: TGTGCCAGCAGCTTAGGCGGCAGGGCGACCCCCCAAGAGACCCAGTACTTC. Translated, it gives CASSLGGRATPQETQYF.

Of note for this clonotype: It may be a read error: a sequence one base away is much more abundant. The chain links TRBV28 to TRBJ1-1; D is ambiguous. This CDR3 contains 13 residues. V gave up 6 bases and J gave up 0 bases, with 8 bases separating them. Germline loops: CDR1 MDHEN, CDR2 SYDVKM. This chain's CDR3 is CASRKRLNTEAFF. The CDR3 coding sequence is TGTGCCAGCAGAAAACGACTGAACACTGAAGCTTTCTTT.

A word on this clonotype: One junction end disagrees with the germline gene, perhaps due to a read error. V is TRBV12-3 or TRBV12-4 and J is TRBJ2-1, with D possibly called TRBD1 or TRBD2 (5 bases each). The length of the CDR3 is 16 residues. The CDR3 DNA sequence: TGTGCCAGCAGCCCTAGCACCGGGACCACTTACAATGAGCAGTCCTTC. This codes for CASSPSTGTTYNEQSF.

The chain's CDR3 is CASSAGMRYSFPGDEQYF. The CDR3 DNA reads TGCGCCAGCAGCGCCGGGATGCGATATAGTTTTCCGGGGGACGAGCAGTACTTC. V and J are TRBV5-1 and TRBJ2-7, with D tentatively TRBD2 (6 bases). The V and J ends lost 4 bases and 5 bases respectively, with 28 bases between them. The CDR3 is 18 amino acids. Looked up from germline, CDR1 is SGHRS and CDR2 is YFSETQ.

This clonotype was observed a single time. This could be a read error, since a much larger clone is one nucleotide away. The chain links TRBV27 to TRBJ2-3; D gene ambiguous. This CDR3 region has 13 residues. V lost 6 bases to trimming and J lost 1 base, with 8 bases between them. Germline CDR1 and CDR2: MNHEY and SMNVEV (reference sequence). The DNA of the CDR3 is TGTGCCAGCAGCCCCCAAGGCACAGATACGCAGTATTTT. Its protein product is CASSPQGTDTQYF.

This clonotype turned up a few times. The CDR3 nucleotides read TGCGCCAGCAGCCAGCTCCCCGGGGCAGACACCGGGGAGCTGTTTTTT. Translated: CASSQLPGADTGELFF. The chain links TRBV4-3 to TRBJ2-2; D is tentatively TRBD1 or TRBD2 (5 bases each). V shed 3 bases and J shed 3 bases, with 14 bases lying between them. The CDR3 spans 16 residues. Per germline, CDR1 LGHNA and CDR2 YSLEER.

This clonotype was detected a few times. The rearrangement uses TRBV6-2 or TRBV6-3 and TRBJ1-6; 10 bases line up with TRBD1. J was trimmed by 9 bases and V by 6 bases; bases with no gene match: 8. CDR3 size: 15 residues. CDR1 is MNHEY, CDR2 SVGEGT, per germline. CDR3 region: CASSPRQGASSPLHF. DNA for the CDR3: TGTGCCAGCAGCCCCAGACAGGGGGCTAGTTCACCCCTCCACTTT.

This clonotype was observed many times. The V call is TRBV27, the J call TRBJ2-3, with 10 bases that match TRBD2. The CDR3 loop spans 15 amino acids. Germline V gene sequence: CDR1 MNHEY, CDR2 SMNVEV (reference sequence). V shed 7 bases and J 7 bases; nucleotides not matched to a gene: 11. This CDR3 is CASKAGGHQYNTQYF. CDR3 sequence (DNA): TGTGCCAGCAAAGCGGGAGGGCACCAGTATAATACGCAGTATTTT.

This clonotype was found a few times. The gene calls are TRBV10-2 and TRBJ1-1; a weak D match, TRBD1 (5 bases). V lost 0 bases and J lost 1, with 12 bases in between. The CDR3 runs 16 residues. Germline values: CDR1 WSHSY, CDR2 SAAADI. The CDR3 nucleotides are TGCGCCAGCAGTGAGTCGACGGCGGGGCGGAACACTGAAGCTTTCTTT. Its protein product is CASSESTAGRNTEAFF.

This rearrangement joins TRBV9 to TRBJ1-3; perhaps TRBD1 as D (5 bases). V lost 3 bases and J lost 0, with 16 bases in between. CDR3 length: 17 residues. Per the germline V gene, CDR1 is SGDLS and CDR2 is YYNGEE. CDR3 sequence reads: CASSGGDQRISGNTIYF. CDR3 DNA sequence: TGTGCCAGCAGCGGGGGGGACCAACGAATCTCTGGAAACACCATATATTTT.

This clonotype was detected ten times or more. This chain links TRBV9 with TRBJ2-7, with D uncertain. V was shortened by 0 bases and J by 0 bases, with 10 bases between the two germline ends. Germline lookup yields CDR1 SGDLS and CDR2 YYNGEE. The CDR3 has 15 amino acids. In nucleotides, the CDR3 is TGTGCCAGCAGCGTAGGAGACGAAAGCTCCTACGAGCAGTACTTC. It is translated as CASSVGDESSYEQYF.

A word on this clonotype: A clone one base away is much larger, so this may be a read error. No conserved phenylalanine or tryptophan is present at the end of the CDR3, so a read error is the likely explanation. The V and J genes are TRBV19 and TRBJ2-7; 7 positions match TRBD1. Looked up from germline, CDR1 is LNHDA and CDR2 is SQIVND (reference sequence). After removal of 1 base from V and 2 bases from J, the junction contained 5 bases not matched to a gene. The CDR3 has 15 residues. The CDR3 protein is CASSIGTGATYEQYL. The CDR3, as DNA: TGTGCCAGTAGTATAGGGACAGGTGCCACCTACGAGCAGTACCTC.

V gene TRBV4-3 combines with J gene TRBJ2-3; D gene ambiguous. The CDR3 extends over 14 amino acids. Germline CDR1 LGHNA, CDR2 YSLEER. The V end was cut by 1 base, the J end by 6 bases, with 11 bases between. The CDR3 coding sequence is TGCGCCAGCAGCCAAGCCCACGCGATGGATACGCAGTATTTT. Translating it yields CASSQAHAMDTQYF.

Turning to this clonotype: This may stem from a read error, because a much larger clone lies one nucleotide away. V gene TRBV28 combines with J gene TRBJ2-1; a possible D gene is TRBD1 (5 bases). CDR3 length equals 14 residues. In germline, CDR1 is MDHEN, CDR2 SYDVKM. The CDR3 loop is CAISSPPDSDEQFF. The CDR3 bases are TGTGCCATCAGTTCTCCACCCGACAGCGATGAGCAGTTCTTC.